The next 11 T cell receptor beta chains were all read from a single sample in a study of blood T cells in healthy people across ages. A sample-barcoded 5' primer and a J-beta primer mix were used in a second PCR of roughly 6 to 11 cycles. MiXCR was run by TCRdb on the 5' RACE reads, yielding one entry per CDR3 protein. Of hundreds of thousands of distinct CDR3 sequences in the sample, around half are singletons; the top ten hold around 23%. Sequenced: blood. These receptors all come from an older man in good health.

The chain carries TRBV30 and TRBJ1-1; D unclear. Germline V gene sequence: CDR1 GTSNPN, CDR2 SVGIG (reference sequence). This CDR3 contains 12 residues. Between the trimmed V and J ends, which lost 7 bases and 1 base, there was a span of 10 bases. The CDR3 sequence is CALRQTNTEAFF. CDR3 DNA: TGTGCCTTAAGGCAAACGAACACTGAAGCTTTCTTT.

CDR3 in DNA: TGTGCCAGCAGTGTGGGGGGGGGGGTCTCCTACAATGAGCAGTTCTTC. It yields the protein CASSVGGGVSYNEQFF. V gene TRBV5-4 combines with J gene TRBJ2-1, with 7 bases lining up with TRBD2. Germline V lookup: CDR1 SGHNT, CDR2 YYREEE (reference sequence). The CDR3 is made up of 16 amino acids. V shed 5 bases and J 0 bases; nucleotides not matched to a gene: 8.

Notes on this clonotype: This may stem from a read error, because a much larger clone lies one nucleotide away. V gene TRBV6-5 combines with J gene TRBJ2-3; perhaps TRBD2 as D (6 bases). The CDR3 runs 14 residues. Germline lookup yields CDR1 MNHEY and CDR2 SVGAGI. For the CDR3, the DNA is TGTGCCAGCAGTGACTCGCGGGGAACAGATACGCAGTATTTT. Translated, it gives CASSDSRGTDTQYF.

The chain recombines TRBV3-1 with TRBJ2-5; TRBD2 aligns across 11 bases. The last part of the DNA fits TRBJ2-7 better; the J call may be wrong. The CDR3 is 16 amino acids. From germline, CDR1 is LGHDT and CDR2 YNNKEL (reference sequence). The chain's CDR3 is CASSQSTSGGPYEQYF. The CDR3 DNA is TGTGCCAGCAGCCAATCTACTAGCGGGGGTCCCTACGAGCAGTACTTC.

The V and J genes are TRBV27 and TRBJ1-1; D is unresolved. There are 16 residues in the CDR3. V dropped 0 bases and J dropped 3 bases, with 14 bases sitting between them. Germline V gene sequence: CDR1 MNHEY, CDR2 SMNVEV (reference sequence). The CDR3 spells CASSLSGLLRDTEAFF. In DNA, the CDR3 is TGTGCCAGCAGTTTATCGGGGTTACTCCGGGACACTGAAGCTTTCTTT.

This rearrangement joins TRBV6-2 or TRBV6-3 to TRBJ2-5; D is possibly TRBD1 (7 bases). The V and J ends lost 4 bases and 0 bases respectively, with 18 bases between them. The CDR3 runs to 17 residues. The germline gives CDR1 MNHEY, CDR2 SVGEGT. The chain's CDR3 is CASSSPPQGRHQETQYF. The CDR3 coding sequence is TGTGCCAGCAGTTCCCCTCCACAGGGGAGGCACCAAGAGACCCAGTACTTC.

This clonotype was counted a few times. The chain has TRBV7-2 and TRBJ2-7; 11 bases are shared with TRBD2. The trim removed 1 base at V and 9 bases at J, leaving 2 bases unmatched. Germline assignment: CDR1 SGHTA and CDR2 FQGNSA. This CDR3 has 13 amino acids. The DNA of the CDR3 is TGTGCCAGCAGCTTAGGTCTAGCGGGGGGGCAGTACTTC. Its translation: CASSLGLAGGQYF.

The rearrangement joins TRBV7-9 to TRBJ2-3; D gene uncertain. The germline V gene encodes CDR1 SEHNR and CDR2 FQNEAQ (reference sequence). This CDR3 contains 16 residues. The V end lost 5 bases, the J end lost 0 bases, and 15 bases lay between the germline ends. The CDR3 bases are TGTGCCAGCAGCCTTCAAGCGAAGTTGAGCACAGATACGCAGTATTTT. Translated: CASSLQAKLSTDTQYF.

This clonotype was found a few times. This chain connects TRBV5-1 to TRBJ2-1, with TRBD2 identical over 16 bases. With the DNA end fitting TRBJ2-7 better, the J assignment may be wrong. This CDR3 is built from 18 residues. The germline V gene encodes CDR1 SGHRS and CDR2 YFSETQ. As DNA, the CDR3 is TGCGCCAGCAGCTCCATTGGGACTAGCGGGGGGGCCTACAATGAGCAGTACTTC. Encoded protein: CASSSIGTSGGAYNEQYF.

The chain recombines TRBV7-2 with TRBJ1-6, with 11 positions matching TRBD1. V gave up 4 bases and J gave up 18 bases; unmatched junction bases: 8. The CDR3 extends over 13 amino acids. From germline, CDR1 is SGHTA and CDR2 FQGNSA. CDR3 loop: CASSSGQGANPHF. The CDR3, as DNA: TGTGCCAGCAGCTCCGGACAGGGGGCAAATCCCCACTTT.

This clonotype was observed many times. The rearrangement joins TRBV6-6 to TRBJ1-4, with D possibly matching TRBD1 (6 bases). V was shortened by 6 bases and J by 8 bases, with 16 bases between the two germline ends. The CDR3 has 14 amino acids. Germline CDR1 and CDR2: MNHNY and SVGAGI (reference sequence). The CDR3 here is CASSLQGVDEKLFF. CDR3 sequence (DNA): TGTGCCAGCAGCCTACAGGGCGTAGACGAAAAACTGTTTTTT.